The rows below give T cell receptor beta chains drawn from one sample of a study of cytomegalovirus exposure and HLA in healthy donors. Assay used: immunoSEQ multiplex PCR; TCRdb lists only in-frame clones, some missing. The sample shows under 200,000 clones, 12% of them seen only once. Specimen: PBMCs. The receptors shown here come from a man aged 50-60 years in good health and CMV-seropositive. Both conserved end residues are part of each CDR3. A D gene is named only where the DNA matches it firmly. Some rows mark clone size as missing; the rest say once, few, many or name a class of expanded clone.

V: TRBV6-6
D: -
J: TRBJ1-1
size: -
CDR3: CASTHEGARTEAFF
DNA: TGTGCCAGCACCCACGAGGGAGCTCGAACTGAAGCTTTCTTT

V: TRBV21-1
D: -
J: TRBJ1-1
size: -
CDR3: CASSKENRGRGNTEAFF
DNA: TGTGCCAGCAGCAAAGAAAACAGGGGGCGCGGGAACACTGAAGCTTTCTTT

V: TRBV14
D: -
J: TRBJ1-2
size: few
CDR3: CASSQETAYGYTF
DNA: TGTGCCAGCAGCCAAGAGACAGCCTATGGCTACACCTTC

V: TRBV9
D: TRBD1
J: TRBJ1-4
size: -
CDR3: CASSAKQGEVEKLFF
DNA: TGTGCCAGCAGCGCAAAACAGGGGGAAGTTGAAAAACTGTTTTTT

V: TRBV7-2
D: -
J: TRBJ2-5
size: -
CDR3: CASSLDRAGETQYF
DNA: TGTGCCAGCAGCTTAGACAGGGCGGGAGAGACCCAGTACTTC

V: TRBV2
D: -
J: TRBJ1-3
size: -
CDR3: CASSLGSPSGNTIYF
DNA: TGTGCCAGCTCCTTGGGCAGTCCCTCTGGAAACACCATATATTTT

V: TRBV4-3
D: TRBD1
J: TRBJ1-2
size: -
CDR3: CASSQEWNRQGIIGYTF
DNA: TGCGCCAGCAGCCAAGAGTGGAACCGACAGGGAATCATTGGCTACACCTTC

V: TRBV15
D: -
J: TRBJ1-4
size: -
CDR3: CATSRDPGTNEKLFF
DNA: TGTGCCACCAGCAGAGATCCGGGGACTAATGAAAAACTGTTTTTT

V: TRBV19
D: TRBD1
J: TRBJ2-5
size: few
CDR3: CASGRDRVPETQYF
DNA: TGTGCCAGTGGCCGGGACAGGGTTCCGGAGACCCAGTACTTC

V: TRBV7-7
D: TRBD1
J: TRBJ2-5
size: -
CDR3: CASSTTGGVGETQYF
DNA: TGTGCTAGCAGCACGACAGGGGGCGTAGGAGAGACCCAGTACTTC

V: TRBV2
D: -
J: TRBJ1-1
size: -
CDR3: CASSEGGRDTEAFF
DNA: TGTGCCAGCAGTGAGGGCGGGCGGGACACTGAAGCTTTCTTT

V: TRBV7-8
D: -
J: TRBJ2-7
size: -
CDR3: CASSLATAGEGEQYF
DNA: TGTGCCAGCAGCTTAGCGACGGCAGGGGAGGGCGAGCAGTACTTC

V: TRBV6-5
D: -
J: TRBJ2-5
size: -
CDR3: CASRETGTETQYF
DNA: TGTGCCAGCAGGGAAACAGGGACCGAGACCCAGTACTTC

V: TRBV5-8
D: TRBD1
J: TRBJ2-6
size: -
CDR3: CASSFRTGRANVLTF
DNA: TGTGCCAGCAGTTTTCGGACAGGGCGGGCCAACGTCCTGACTTTC

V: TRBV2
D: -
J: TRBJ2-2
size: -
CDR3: CASGERVGTGELFF
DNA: TGTGCCAGCGGGGAGCGGGTTGGGACCGGGGAGCTGTTTTTT

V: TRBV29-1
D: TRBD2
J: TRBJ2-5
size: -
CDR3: CSVGLAGGRETQYF
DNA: TGCAGCGTTGGACTAGCGGGGGGCCGAGAGACCCAGTACTTC

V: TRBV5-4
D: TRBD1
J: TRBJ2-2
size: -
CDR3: CASSSGDRTYTGELFF
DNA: TGTGCCAGCAGCTCGGGGGACAGGACATACACCGGGGAGCTGTTTTTT

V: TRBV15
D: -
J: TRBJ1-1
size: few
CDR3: CATSRDPGYTEAFF
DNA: TGTGCCACCAGCAGAGATCCGGGTTACACTGAAGCTTTCTTT

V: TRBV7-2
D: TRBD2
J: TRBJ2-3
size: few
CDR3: CASSPSGGSPDTQYF
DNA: TGTGCCAGCAGCCCGAGCGGGGGTTCCCCAGATACGCAGTATTTT

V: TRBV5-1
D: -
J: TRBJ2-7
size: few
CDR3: CASRKSFSYEQYF
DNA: TGCGCCAGCAGAAAGAGCTTCTCCTACGAGCAGTACTTC

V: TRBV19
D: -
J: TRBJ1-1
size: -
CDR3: CASSVRGNTEAFF
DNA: TGTGCCAGTAGTGTCAGGGGAAACACTGAAGCTTTCTTT

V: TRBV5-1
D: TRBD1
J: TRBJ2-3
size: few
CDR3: CASSFGQVTDTQYF
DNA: TGCGCCAGCAGCTTCGGACAGGTTACAGATACGCAGTATTTT

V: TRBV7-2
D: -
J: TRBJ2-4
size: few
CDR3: CASSVRAAKNIQYF
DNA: TGTGCCAGCAGCGTCAGGGCGGCCAAAAACATTCAGTACTTC

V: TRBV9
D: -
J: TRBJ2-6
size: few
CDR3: CASSAKQGPGANVLTF
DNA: TGTGCCAGCAGCGCTAAACAGGGACCCGGGGCCAACGTCCTGACTTTC

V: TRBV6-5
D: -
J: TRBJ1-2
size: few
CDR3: CASSYGESFGYTF
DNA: TGTGCCAGCAGTTACGGGGAGTCGTTCGGCTACACCTTC

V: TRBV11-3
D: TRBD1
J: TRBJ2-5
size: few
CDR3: CASSLTGGEETQYF
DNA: TGTGCCAGCAGCCTTACAGGGGGCGAAGAGACCCAGTACTTC

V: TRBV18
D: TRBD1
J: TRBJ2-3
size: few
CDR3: CASSPGTGVSTQYF
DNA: TGTGCCAGCTCACCAGGGACAGGGGTTTCTACGCAGTATTTT

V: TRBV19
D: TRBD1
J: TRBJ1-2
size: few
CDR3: CASSMRTGWGGYTF
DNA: TGTGCCAGTAGTATGCGGACAGGGTGGGGTGGCTACACCTTC

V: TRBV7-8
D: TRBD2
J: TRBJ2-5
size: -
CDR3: CASSLGLAGGMQETQYF
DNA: TGTGCCAGCAGCTTGGGACTAGCGGGGGGGATGCAAGAGACCCAGTACTTC

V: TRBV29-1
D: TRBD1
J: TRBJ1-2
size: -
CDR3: CSVYRGRVYGYTF
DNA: TGCAGCGTTTACAGGGGGCGCGTCTATGGCTACACCTTC

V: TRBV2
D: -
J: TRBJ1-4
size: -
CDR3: CASSRDTKGKAVF
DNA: TGTGCCAGCAGTCGGGACACCAAAGGGAAGGCCGTATTT

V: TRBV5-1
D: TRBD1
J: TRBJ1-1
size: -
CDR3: CASSLGDRLRTEAFF
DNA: TGCGCCAGCAGCTTGGGGGACAGGTTGAGGACTGAAGCTTTCTTT

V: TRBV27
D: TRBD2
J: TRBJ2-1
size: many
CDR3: CASSLAGGFYNEQFF
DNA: TGTGCCAGCAGTTTAGCGGGGGGTTTCTACAATGAGCAGTTCTTC

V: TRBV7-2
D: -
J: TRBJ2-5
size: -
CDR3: CASSLARTVSQETQYF
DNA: TGTGCCAGCAGCTTAGCGAGGACAGTCAGCCAAGAGACCCAGTACTTC

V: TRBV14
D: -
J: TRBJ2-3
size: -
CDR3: CASSQEGADTQYF
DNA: TGTGCCAGCAGCCAAGAGGGAGCAGATACGCAGTATTTT

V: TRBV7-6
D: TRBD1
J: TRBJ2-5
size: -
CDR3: CASSVGQGAGETQYF
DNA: TGTGCCAGCAGCGTAGGGCAGGGGGCAGGAGAGACCCAGTACTTC

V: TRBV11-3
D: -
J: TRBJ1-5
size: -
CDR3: CASSLGGIVPQHF
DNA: TGTGCCAGCAGCTTAGGAGGGATAGTTCCCCAGCATTTT

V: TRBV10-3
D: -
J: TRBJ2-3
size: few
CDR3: CAISAGDTQYF
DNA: TGTGCCATCAGCGCAGGGGATACGCAGTATTTT

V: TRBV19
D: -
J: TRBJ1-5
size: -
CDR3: CASEWEDNSNQPQHF
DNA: TGTGCCAGCGAGTGGGAGGACAATAGCAATCAGCCCCAGCATTTT

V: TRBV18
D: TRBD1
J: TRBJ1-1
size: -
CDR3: CASSPRTGGYTEAFF
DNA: TGTGCCAGCTCACCCCGGACAGGGGGCTACACTGAAGCTTTCTTT

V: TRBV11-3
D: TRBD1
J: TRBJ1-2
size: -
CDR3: CASSLDAGGGYTF
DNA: TGTGCCAGCAGCTTAGACGCAGGGGGTGGCTACACCTTC

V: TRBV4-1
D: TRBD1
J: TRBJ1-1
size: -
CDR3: CASSWVGQVTEAFF
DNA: TGCGCCAGCAGCTGGGTCGGACAGGTCACTGAAGCTTTCTTT

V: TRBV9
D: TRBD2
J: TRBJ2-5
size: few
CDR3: CASSPGGAEETQYF
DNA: TGTGCCAGCAGCCCCGGGGGGGCAGAGGAGACCCAGTACTTC

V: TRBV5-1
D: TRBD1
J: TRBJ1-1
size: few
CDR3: CASRTGQGGQASTEAFF
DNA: TGCGCCAGTCGAACCGGACAGGGCGGTCAGGCGAGCACTGAAGCTTTCTTT

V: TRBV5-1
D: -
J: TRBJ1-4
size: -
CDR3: CASSRGGTNEKLFF
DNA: TGCGCCAGCAGCAGGGGGGGAACTAATGAAAAACTGTTTTTT

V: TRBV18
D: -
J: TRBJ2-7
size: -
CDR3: CASSPPSKSSYEQYF
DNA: TGTGCCAGCTCACCACCGAGTAAAAGCTCCTACGAGCAGTACTTC

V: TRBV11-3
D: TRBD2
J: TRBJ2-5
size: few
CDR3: CASSREGGGETQYF
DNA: TGTGCCAGCAGCCGTGAGGGCGGGGGTGAGACCCAGTACTTC

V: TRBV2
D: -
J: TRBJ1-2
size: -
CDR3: CASSEQGGYTF
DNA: TGTGCCAGCAGTGAACAGGGAGGGTACACCTTC

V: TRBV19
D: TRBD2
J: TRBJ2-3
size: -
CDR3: CASRVGREALDTQYF
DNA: TGTGCCAGTCGGGTGGGTCGGGAGGCACTGGATACGCAGTATTTT

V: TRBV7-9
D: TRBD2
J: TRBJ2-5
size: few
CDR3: CASSSWTSTETQYF
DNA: TGTGCCAGCAGCTCCTGGACTAGCACAGAGACCCAGTACTTC